The next 8 T cell receptor beta chains were all read from a single sample in a study of shared clonotypes between healthy human individuals. The repertoire was sequenced with immunoSEQ multiplex PCR; TCRdb's copy has only in-frame clones and lacks some. The table has roughly 2.4 million clones, roughly 95% seen once; the top ten hold around 0.13%. Sequencing used naive CD4+ T cells sorted from blood. Subset described: CD45RA+ positively selected. The receptors were gathered from a young man in good health.

This clone was detected only once. The sample carries other DNA sequences with the same CDR3. The gene calls are TRBV7-9 and TRBJ2-5; no clear D. The CDR3 contains 11 residues. In germline, CDR1 is SEHNR, CDR2 FQNEAQ (reference sequence). V lost 6 bases and J lost 4, with 6 bases in between. CDR3 sequence reads: CASSPTETQYF. The CDR3 coding sequence is TGTGCCAGCAGTCCTACAGAGACCCAGTACTTC.

This clone was picked up one time. The identical CDR3 is also encoded by other nucleotide sequences in the sample. The chain joins TRBV30 to TRBJ1-5; possible D gene TRBD1, 6 bases. Germline assignment: CDR1 GTSNPN and CDR2 SVGIG (reference sequence). The CDR3 is 15 residues long. V lost 0 bases, J lost 5 bases, and 14 bases lay in between. CDR3 amino acids: CAWSVRRAGDQPQHF. DNA for the CDR3: TGTGCCTGGAGTGTACGGCGGGCAGGGGATCAGCCCCAGCATTTT.

V and J are TRBV7-9 and TRBJ2-7; 11 nucleotides align to TRBD1. Losses at the gene ends were 2 bases for V and 6 bases for J; bases not matched to a gene: 3. Germline CDR1 is SEHNR and CDR2 is FQNEAQ (reference sequence). This CDR3 is built from 14 residues. The CDR3 loop is CASSLSGTGGEQYF. The CDR3 DNA sequence: TGTGCCAGCAGCTTATCCGGGACAGGGGGCGAGCAGTACTTC.

Concerning this clone itself: This sample includes further DNA sequences coding for the same CDR3. The chain links TRBV7-6 to TRBJ2-7; D is uncertain. The V and J ends lost 1 base and 2 bases respectively, with 6 bases between them. Germline V gives CDR1 SGHVS, CDR2 FNYEAQ. CDR3 length equals 13 residues. The CDR3 nucleotides read TGTGCCAGCAGCTTAGGCCCTCCCTACGAGCAGTACTTC. Amino acid sequence: CASSLGPPYEQYF.

V is TRBV29-1 and J is TRBJ2-1; TRBD2 matches at 10 bases. Trimming cost V 6 bases and J 11 bases; bases outside gene matches: 19. The CDR3 length is 16 residues. Per germline, CDR1 SQVTM and CDR2 ANQGSEA. DNA of the CDR3: TGCAGCGTCCCCCCCCAAGGGCGCCTAGCGGGGGAGAAGCAGTTCTTC. Translated: CSVPPQGRLAGEKQFF.

J is TRBJ2-3 and V is TRBV29-1; D unresolved. The CDR3 has 12 residues. Germline V gene sequence: CDR1 SQVTM, CDR2 ANQGSEA. V was shortened by 5 bases and J by 6 bases, with 12 bases between the two germline ends. CDR3 in DNA: TGCAGCGTTATGACGGATCGGGATACGCAGTATTTT. This codes for CSVMTDRDTQYF.

The rearrangement links TRBV7-6 to TRBJ2-5; 11 bases agree with TRBD1. CDR3 size: 15 residues. Looked up from germline, CDR1 is SGHVS and CDR2 is FNYEAQ. V lost 7 bases to trimming and J lost 5 bases; unmatched junction nucleotides: 9. CDR3 in DNA: TGTGCCAGCACCCCCGGACAGGGGGCATGGGAGACCCAGTACTTC. Translation gives CASTPGQGAWETQYF.

The chain has TRBV25-1 and TRBJ2-1; no reliable D call. Deletions cut 0 bases from V and 5 bases from J, with 5 bases between. In germline, CDR1 is MGHDK, CDR2 SYGVNS. The CDR3 is made up of 13 amino acids. The CDR3 DNA reads TGTGCCAGCAGTGAATATAATGACAATGAGCAGTTCTTC. Amino acid sequence: CASSEYNDNEQFF.